This TCR beta chain was retrieved from a study of glioma-infiltrating T cells after dendritic cell vaccination. Germline V gene lookup returns CDR1 SGHTA and CDR2 FQGNSA. V dropped 1 base and J dropped 1 base, with 4 bases sitting between them. The CDR3 runs to 13 residues. Profiled with immunoSEQ multiplex PCR; TCRdb holds only in-frame clones, not every one. The data hold more than 85,000 clones, with 70% to 90% observed a single time. The rearrangement links TRBV7-2 to TRBJ1-1; D not certain. The receptor's source is a human donor with glioblastoma. The sequencing used blood, collected before dendritic cell vaccination. CDR3 protein: CASSLVENTEAFF. The CDR3 coding sequence is TGTGCCAGCAGCTTAGTAGAGAACACTGAAGCTTTCTTT.